The 27 T cell receptor beta chains below all came from one sample that was sequenced in a study of cytomegalovirus exposure and HLA in healthy donors. Primers for the PCR totalled 60 Vbeta and 13 Jbeta. The repertoire was sequenced with immunoSEQ multiplex PCR; TCRdb's copy has only in-frame clones and lacks some. The repertoire consists of 110,000 or so clones, with over 70% occurring once and the leading ten covering 1.3%. The specimen was PBMCs. These receptors all come from a man aged 35 to 55 in good health and CMV-seronegative.

CDR3 in DNA: TGTGCCAGCAGCCATCGACAGGGGATCGCCACCGGGGAGCTGTTTTTT. This gives the protein CASSHRQGIATGELFF. The rearrangement uses TRBV7-7 and TRBJ2-2, with 8 bases identical to TRBD1. This CDR3 is built from 16 residues. Germline CDR1 is SSHAT and CDR2 is FNYEAQ (reference sequence). V was clipped by 5 bases and J by 4 bases; unmatched bases: 9. Together with reference TRBV7-7 and TRBJ2-2, the CDR3 gives the full variable domain: GAGVSQSPRYKVTKRGQDVTLRCDPISSHATLYWYQQALGQGPEFLTYFNYEAQPDKSGLPSDRFSAERPEGSISTLTIQRTEQRDSAMYRCASSHRQGIATGELFFGEGSRLTVL.

The genes are TRBV25-1 and TRBJ1-5, with D perhaps TRBD1 (6 bases). The CDR3 length is 12 residues. Trimming pared 6 bases from V and 4 bases from J, leaving 7 bases between. Germline V CDR1 and CDR2: MGHDK, SYGVNS. CDR3: CASRGQNQPQHF. Here the CDR3 DNA reads TGTGCCAGCAGGGGACAAAATCAGCCCCAGCATTTT.

V and J are TRBV7-6 and TRBJ1-2, with no clear D. Germline CDR1 reads SGHVS; CDR2 reads FNYEAQ. This CDR3 has 13 amino acids. Between the trimmed V and J ends, which lost 3 bases and 7 bases, there was a span of 12 bases. CDR3 bases: TGTGCCAGCAGCTTCGGAGAGAGAGCTGGCTACACCTTC. Translating gives CASSFGERAGYTF. The whole variable domain, remainder taken from reference TRBV7-6 and TRBJ1-2, is GAGVSQSPRYKVTKRGQDVALRCDPISGHVSLYWYRQALGQGPEFLTYFNYEAQQDKSGLPNDRFSAERPEGSISTLTIQRTEQRDSAMYRCASSFGERAGYTFGSGTRLTVV.

The rearrangement links TRBV2 to TRBJ2-5, with D perhaps matching TRBD2 (6 bases). V was shortened by 8 bases and J by 4 bases, with 14 bases between the two germline ends. The germline gives CDR1 SNHLY, CDR2 FYNNEI. The CDR3 runs to 13 residues. In DNA form, the CDR3 reads TGTGCCAGCGGTTTGCTAGCGAGAGAGACCCAGTACTTC. It encodes CASGLLARETQYF.

The rearrangement uses TRBV4-3 and TRBJ2-3; maybe TRBD2 (6 bases). CDR1 is LGHNA and CDR2 is YSLEER in the germline V gene. The CDR3 has 14 amino acids. Trimming left V 1 base short and J 1 base short, with 6 bases between. CDR3 loop: CASSQGGGTDTQYF. DNA for the CDR3: TGCGCCAGCAGCCAAGGGGGGGGCACAGATACGCAGTATTTT.

Only one count was recorded for this clone. This chain joins TRBV6-5 and TRBJ2-7; 7 bases match TRBD2. The CDR3 is 16 amino acids. V trimming: 0 bases; J trimming: 3 bases; junction bases outside the gene matches: 8. Germline V lookup: CDR1 MNHEY, CDR2 SVGAGI. The CDR3 nucleotides are TGTGCCAGCAGTTACTCTCCGGGGGGTGCCGACTACGAGCAGTACTTC. This codes for CASSYSPGGADYEQYF.

The chain carries TRBV6-1 and TRBJ2-1; TRBD2 matches at 7 bases. This CDR3 spans 14 amino acids. Germline V gene lookup returns CDR1 MNHNS and CDR2 SASEGT. V lost 7 bases to trimming and J lost 6 bases; unmatched junction nucleotides: 9. The chain's CDR3 is CASTLTGGGNEQFF. The CDR3 nucleotides read TGTGCCAGCACCTTGACGGGAGGAGGCAATGAGCAGTTCTTC.

This sequence joins TRBV5-4 and TRBJ2-1; D may be TRBD1 (6 bases). CDR1 is SGHNT, CDR2 YYREEE, per germline (reference sequence). The CDR3 is 15 residues long. V lost 2 bases and J lost 8, with 17 bases in between. The CDR3 DNA reads as TGTGCCAGCAGCTTTCCATTCAGGGGCGCGGATGAGCAGTTCTTC. Translating it yields CASSFPFRGADEQFF.

The genes are TRBV10-3 and TRBJ2-1; 14 nucleotides match TRBD2. The trim removed 10 bases at V and 5 bases at J, leaving 4 bases unmatched. Germline values: CDR1 ENHRY, CDR2 SYGVKD. There are 14 residues in the CDR3. The CDR3, as DNA: TGTGCCAGCGGGACTAGCGGGAGTCACAATGAGCAGTTCTTC. Protein: CASGTSGSHNEQFF.

V usage is TRBV2 and J usage is TRBJ2-2; D may be TRBD2 (6 bases). Germline-derived CDR1 and CDR2 are SNHLY and FYNNEI. The CDR3 spans 15 residues. V dropped 6 bases and J dropped 1 base, with 12 bases sitting between them. Here the CDR3 DNA reads TGTGCCAGCAGCGGGCTAGCGCTGAACACCGGGGAGCTGTTTTTT. This translates into CASSGLALNTGELFF. The entire variable domain, with the rest obtained from reference TRBV2 and TRBJ2-2, is as follows: EPEVTQTPSHQVTQMGQEVILRCVPISNHLYFYWYRQILGQKVEFLVSFYNNEISEKSEIFDDQFSVERPDGSNFTLKIRSTKLEDSAMYFCASSGLALNTGELFFGEGSRLTVL.

The chain employs TRBV6-1 and TRBJ1-6; D call uncertain. The CDR3 runs to 11 residues. Trimming removed 4 bases from V and 11 bases from J, with 6 bases in between. Germline V lookup: CDR1 MNHNS, CDR2 SASEGT. Here the CDR3 reads CASSVEPPLHF. The DNA of the CDR3 is TGTGCCAGCAGTGTGGAGCCACCCCTCCACTTT.

This chain connects TRBV19 to TRBJ2-5, with D maybe TRBD1 (6 bases). Near its end, the DNA agrees better with TRBJ2-7, so the J call may be wrong. Looked up from germline, CDR1 is LNHDA and CDR2 is SQIVND (reference sequence). The CDR3 consists of 12 residues. The CDR3 region has the DNA TGTGCCAGTAGTCCGGTCAGGGGCGAGCAGTACTTC. It yields the protein CASSPVRGEQYF.

This chain joins TRBV5-1 and TRBJ2-3; D gene uncertain. The length of the CDR3 is 12 residues. CDR1 and CDR2 (germline): SGHRS, YFSETQ. V dropped 1 base and J dropped 3 bases, with 3 bases sitting between them. CDR3 in DNA: TGCGCCAGCAGCTTGCCAACAGATACGCAGTATTTT. Encoded protein: CASSLPTDTQYF. The whole variable domain, remainder taken from reference TRBV5-1 and TRBJ2-3, is KAGVTQTPRYLIKTRGQQVTLSCSPISGHRSVSWYQQTPGQGLQFLFEYFSETQRNKGNFPGRFSGRQFSNSRSEMNVSTLELGDSALYLCASSLPTDTQYFGPGTRLTVL.

The rearrangement joins TRBV29-1 to TRBJ2-1; 7 bases line up with TRBD1. Germline assignment: CDR1 SQVTM and CDR2 ANQGSEA. V was pared by 3 bases and J by 0 bases, with 5 bases of the junction left unmatched. CDR3 length: 15 residues. The CDR3 bases are TGCAGCGTTGACGGGACAGACAGCTCCTACAATGAGCAGTTCTTC. Amino acid sequence: CSVDGTDSSYNEQFF.

This sequence joins TRBV6-5 and TRBJ2-1, with 9 bases that match TRBD2. The CDR3 is 15 amino acids. J was trimmed by 0 bases and V by 6 bases; bases with no gene match: 3. Germline CDR1 is MNHEY and CDR2 is SVGAGI. The CDR3 reads CASSFSGSSYNEQFF. In DNA form, the CDR3 reads TGTGCCAGCAGCTTTAGCGGGAGCTCCTACAATGAGCAGTTCTTC.

V usage is TRBV6-4 and J usage is TRBJ1-2; 9 nucleotides line up with TRBD1. The V gene's germline CDR1 is MRHNA and CDR2 SNTAGT. Trimming removed 5 bases from V and 3 bases from J; junction bases left unmatched: 7. This CDR3 comprises 15 residues. This CDR3 is CASSSPGQGHYGYTF. The DNA for the CDR3 is TGTGCCAGCAGTTCCCCGGGACAGGGACACTATGGCTACACCTTC.

This rearrangement joins TRBV7-9 to TRBJ2-7; D is possibly TRBD2 (6 bases). The CDR3 consists of 13 residues. V dropped 2 bases and J dropped 5 bases, with 10 bases sitting between them. Germline CDR1 SEHNR, CDR2 FQNEAQ (reference sequence). The DNA for the CDR3 is TGTGCCAGCAGCTTAACGGGAGATCACGAGCAGTACTTC. Translated: CASSLTGDHEQYF.

This clone turned up a few times. The chain carries TRBV14 and TRBJ2-5; 11 nucleotides align to TRBD1. The end of the DNA fits TRBJ2-7 better, so the J call may be wrong. This CDR3 has 15 amino acids. CDR1 is SGHDN and CDR2 is FVKESK in the germline V gene. CDR3 in amino acids: CASSQDEDRGLEQYF. The CDR3 DNA reads TGTGCCAGCAGCCAAGATGAGGACAGGGGGCTCGAGCAGTACTTC.

The rearrangement links TRBV6-5 to TRBJ1-1, with D unresolved. V was pared by 6 bases and J by 1 base, with 9 bases between. Germline CDR1 is MNHEY and CDR2 is SVGAGI. CDR3 size: 13 residues. The CDR3 loop reads CASSLHGNTEAFF. DNA of the CDR3: TGTGCCAGCAGCCTTCACGGGAACACTGAAGCTTTCTTT.

V gene TRBV29-1 combines with J gene TRBJ2-1; 8 nucleotides match TRBD2. The CDR3 covers 16 residues. The germline V gene encodes CDR1 SQVTM and CDR2 ANQGSEA. With V trimmed by 7 bases and J by 7 bases, 18 bases remained unmatched. Written as DNA, the CDR3 is TGCAGCGCAAAAGGGACTAGGACGCGCCGGGAAAATGAGCAGTTCTTC. It yields the protein CSAKGTRTRRENEQFF.

The rearrangement joins TRBV7-2 to TRBJ2-7, with 7 bases identical to TRBD2. Germline assignment: CDR1 SGHTA and CDR2 FQGNSA. Germline trimming cut 5 bases from V and 1 base from J; bases unmatched to any gene: 8. CDR3 length equals 15 residues. In DNA form, the CDR3 reads TGTGCCAGCAGCGCCATCCAAGCGGGATCCTACGAGCAGTACTTC. Its translation is CASSAIQAGSYEQYF.

The chain employs TRBV6-4 and TRBJ2-1; no firm D call. Germline CDR1 MRHNA, CDR2 SNTAGT. Trimming removed 2 bases from V and 0 bases from J, with 8 bases in between. The CDR3 is 15 amino acids. The CDR3 loop is CASSDTSDSYNEQFF. The CDR3 DNA follows: TGTGCCAGCAGTGACACCAGCGACTCCTACAATGAGCAGTTCTTC.

This clone appeared a single time. The J gene is TRBJ2-1, the V gene TRBV4-2; no firm D call. Trimming took off 1 base at V and 9 bases at J, with 13 bases between the two ends. The CDR3 loop spans 14 amino acids. The germline V gene encodes CDR1 LGHNA and CDR2 YNFKEQ. CDR3 sequence reads: CASSQAFRVLEQFF. The CDR3 nucleotides are TGTGCCAGCAGCCAAGCCTTTAGAGTTCTTGAGCAGTTCTTC.

The chain combines TRBV5-4 with TRBJ2-2, with D unresolved. V was pared by 0 bases and J by 7 bases, with 4 bases between. Germline V gene sequence: CDR1 SGHNT, CDR2 YYREEE (reference sequence). The CDR3 spans 12 residues. CDR3 region: CASSLGGGELFF. CDR3 nucleotide sequence: TGTGCCAGCAGCTTGGGAGGCGGGGAGCTGTTTTTT.

The chain combines TRBV7-6 with TRBJ1-2; 9 bases agree with TRBD1. The V gene end was trimmed by 5 bases and the J gene end by 6 bases; junction bases not matched to a gene: 10. Germline V lookup: CDR1 SGHVS, CDR2 FNYEAQ. The CDR3 sequence is 15 residues long. CDR3 sequence (DNA): TGTGCCAGCAGCGCCCGACAGGGGGAGCAGGATGGCTACACCTTC. Translating gives CASSARQGEQDGYTF.

The V and J genes are TRBV30 and TRBJ1-1; D is ambiguous. V shed 4 bases and J shed 1 base, with 13 bases lying between them. Germline-derived CDR1 and CDR2 are GTSNPN and SVGIG (reference sequence). The CDR3 has 14 residues. CDR3 in DNA: TGTGCCTGGACCCTCCCCAGCGGGAACACTGAAGCTTTCTTT. Translating it yields CAWTLPSGNTEAFF.

The chain combines TRBV6-5 with TRBJ2-1; TRBD1 matches at 9 bases. From germline, CDR1 is MNHEY and CDR2 SVGAGI. The CDR3 loop spans 15 amino acids. V was pared by 0 bases and J by 10 bases, with 7 bases of the junction left unmatched. The CDR3 DNA reads TGTGCCAGCAGTTACTCTGGGACAGGGTTGGGCGAGCAGTTCTTC. Translating gives CASSYSGTGLGEQFF.